These 30 T cell receptor beta chains were all obtained from the same sample, sequenced in a study of CD8+ T cells in alopecia areata listed by TCRdb under 2018. The label giving this sample's time point can be read as: roughly 24 weeks on oral tofacitinib. The treatment or condition label on this specimen signifies: oral pan-JAK inhibitor, 5-10 mg twice daily. Library construction relied on the immunoSEQ multiplex PCR assay. For TCR sequencing, RNA was extracted from every sample and reverse transcribed into cDNA to serve as template. Not all clones reach the TCRdb copy of this immuneACCESS table, which keeps in-frame sequences only. Checked studies attribute under half of the gap to unresolved V genes and leave the rest unexplained. The sample records 200,000 or so clones, over 45% of which are singletons. Of the sample, roughly 5% falls within the top ten clones. The sample in question was CD4+ T cells sorted from blood, obtained at week 24, from a patient treated with tofacitinib. These receptor sequences come from a human donor with alopecia areata.

This clone has just a few counts. The chain uses TRBV29-1 and TRBJ2-5; a weak D match, TRBD2 (6 bases). CDR1 SQVTM and CDR2 ANQGSEA come from the germline V gene. The CDR3 covers 13 residues. V was clipped by 4 bases and J by 3 bases, with 12 bases between them. The DNA for the CDR3 is TGCAGCGTTGTTCGTCCGGGGGAAGAGACCCAGTACTTC. It yields the protein CSVVRPGEETQYF.

The V gene is TRBV30, the J gene TRBJ1-6, with D hard to call. This CDR3 has 13 amino acids. V was clipped by 3 bases and J by 10 bases, with 13 bases between them. The germline V gene has CDR1 GTSNPN and CDR2 SVGIG (reference sequence). The CDR3 coding sequence is TGTGCCTGGAGAAACCGACAAATCTCACCCCTCCACTTT. It yields the protein CAWRNRQISPLHF.

This clone showed up many times. This sequence joins TRBV2 and TRBJ2-3, with no clear D. V was clipped by 3 bases and J by 1 base, with 11 bases between them. Germline CDR1 and CDR2: SNHLY and FYNNEI. CDR3 size: 15 residues. In DNA, the CDR3 is TGTGCCAGCAGTGAGTCTGGACCCCGCACAGATACGCAGTATTTT. Its protein product is CASSESGPRTDTQYF.

This clone was detected only a few times. The chain combines TRBV5-1 with TRBJ2-1; 9 nucleotides align to TRBD2. Germline CDR1 is SGHRS and CDR2 is YFSETQ. The trim removed 4 bases at V and 7 bases at J, leaving 9 bases unmatched. CDR3 length: 15 residues. As DNA, the CDR3 is TGCGCCAGCAGCCCGGAGGGACTAGCTTTTAATGAGCAGTTCTTC. Amino acid sequence: CASSPEGLAFNEQFF. Based on the CDR3 plus reference TRBV5-1 and TRBJ2-1, the full variable domain is KAGVTQTPRYLIKTRGQQVTLSCSPISGHRSVSWYQQTPGQGLQFLFEYFSETQRNKGNFPGRFSGRQFSNSRSEMNVSTLELGDSALYLCASSPEGLAFNEQFFGPGTRLTVL.

The sample holds a few counts of this clone. J is TRBJ2-5 and V is TRBV2; 10 nucleotides agree with TRBD2. V was clipped by 6 bases and J by 2 bases; unmatched bases: 6. Germline assignment: CDR1 SNHLY and CDR2 FYNNEI. This CDR3 has 15 amino acids. The CDR3 nucleotides are TGTGCCAGCAGACCGGGACTAGCGACACAAGAGACCCAGTACTTC. It encodes CASRPGLATQETQYF.

The J gene is TRBJ2-2, the V gene TRBV28; D not certain. Deletions cut 5 bases from V and 3 bases from J, with 7 bases between. Germline V gives CDR1 MDHEN, CDR2 SYDVKM. The CDR3 has 13 amino acids. Written as DNA, the CDR3 is TGTGCCAGCAGTCCGGTCCACACCGGGGAGCTGTTTTTT. Translating it yields CASSPVHTGELFF.

V is TRBV10-3 and J is TRBJ1-6, with 8 bases matching TRBD1. Looked up from germline, CDR1 is ENHRY and CDR2 is SYGVKD. V gave up 6 bases and J gave up 10 bases; unmatched junction bases: 8. CDR3 length: 14 amino acids. The CDR3 DNA sequence: TGTGCCATCAGGGACAGGGAGCAGGGATCACCCCTCCACTTT. Its protein product is CAIRDREQGSPLHF.

This clone showed up just once. The chain's CDR3 is CASSQEIGVAGVSYEQYF. CDR3 DNA: TGTGCCAGCAGCCAGGAAATTGGAGTAGCGGGAGTGTCCTACGAGCAGTACTTC. The V gene is TRBV28, the J gene TRBJ2-7; the match to TRBD2 covers 9 bases. CDR1 MDHEN and CDR2 SYDVKM come from the germline V gene. V was clipped by 6 bases and J by 1 base; unmatched bases: 16. CDR3 length: 18 amino acids. The variable domain in full, with the rest retrieved from reference TRBV28 and TRBJ2-7, is DVKVTQSSRYLVKRTGEKVFLECVQDMDHENMFWYRQDPGLGLRLIYFSYDVKMKEKGDIPEGYSVSREKKERFSLILESASTNQTSMYLCASSQEIGVAGVSYEQYFGPGTRLTVT.

The chain is built from TRBV4-1 and TRBJ2-1; a weak D match, TRBD1 (5 bases). The CDR3 length is 17 residues. The germline CDR1 and CDR2 sequences are MGHRA and YSYEKL. Trimming pared 0 bases from V and 4 bases from J, leaving 16 bases between. The CDR3 here is CASSQEQAPPNYNEQFF. CDR3 bases: TGCGCCAGCAGCCAAGAACAGGCCCCACCAAATTACAATGAGCAGTTCTTC.

V usage is TRBV19 and J usage is TRBJ1-2, with a tentative D call TRBD1 (6 bases). V lost 4 bases, J lost 8 bases, and 17 bases lay in between. The germline V gene encodes CDR1 LNHDA and CDR2 SQIVND (reference sequence). The CDR3 has 14 amino acids. This CDR3 is CASSNNRQATGYTF. CDR3 in DNA: TGTGCCAGTAGTAACAATAGACAGGCTACCGGCTACACCTTC.

This rearrangement joins TRBV5-4 to TRBJ2-5; D call uncertain. V lost 1 base to trimming and J lost 1 base, with 2 bases between them. Per germline, CDR1 SGHNT and CDR2 YYREEE (reference sequence). This CDR3 contains 12 residues. CDR3 sequence: CASSLSQETQYF. CDR3 DNA sequence: TGTGCCAGCAGCTTGAGCCAAGAGACCCAGTACTTC.

The chain couples TRBV29-1 to TRBJ2-2, with D maybe TRBD1 (5 bases). The CDR3 totals 13 residues. Germline loops: CDR1 SQVTM, CDR2 ANQGSEA. V lost 3 bases and J lost 2, with 7 bases in between. The DNA of the CDR3 is TGCAGCGTTGAGGGGCGTAACACCGGGGAGCTGTTTTTT. Translation gives CSVEGRNTGELFF.

V usage is TRBV7-3 and J usage is TRBJ2-3; the D gene is possibly TRBD2 (6 bases). Germline loops: CDR1 SGHTA, CDR2 FQGTGA. Trimming took 3 bases from V and 0 from J, leaving 10 bases between them. The length of the CDR3 is 15 residues. CDR3 amino acids: CASSLAGLSTDTQYF. The CDR3 nucleotides read TGTGCCAGCAGCTTGGCGGGACTTAGCACAGATACGCAGTATTTT.

The gene calls are TRBV29-1 and TRBJ2-7; 7 bases line up with TRBD1. Germline CDR1 is SQVTM and CDR2 is ANQGSEA. Trimming took 6 bases from V and 1 from J; bases not matched to a gene: 6. This CDR3 region has 13 residues. This CDR3 is CSVLRDRSYEQYF. In DNA, the CDR3 is TGCAGCGTCCTCCGGGACAGATCCTACGAGCAGTACTTC.

V and J are TRBV15 and TRBJ2-7, with D maybe TRBD1 (6 bases). CDR3 length equals 16 residues. The germline V gene encodes CDR1 LNHNV and CDR2 YYDKDF (reference sequence). V was cut by 0 bases and J by 2 bases, with 14 bases left in between. For the CDR3, the DNA is TGTGCCACCAGCAGAGAACCGGGACACCGACCCTACGAGCAGTACTTC. This encodes CATSREPGHRPYEQYF.

This clone has just one count. The J gene is TRBJ2-5, the V gene TRBV5-4, with D perhaps TRBD1 (6 bases). V was cut by 4 bases and J by 4 bases, with 11 bases left in between. This CDR3 contains 13 residues. Germline V CDR1 and CDR2: SGHNT, YYREEE (reference sequence). The CDR3 coding sequence is TGTGCCAGCAGCCCCCGGGACATAGAGACCCAGTACTTC. This translates into CASSPRDIETQYF.

The chain carries TRBV15 and TRBJ2-3, with 9 nucleotides matching TRBD1. The V gene's germline CDR1 is LNHNV and CDR2 YYDKDF (reference sequence). CDR3 length: 16 residues. V shed 1 base, J shed 1 base, and the junction held 3 bases outside the gene matches. The CDR3 DNA reads TGTGCCACCAGCAGAGTTCGGGACAGGGGCACAGATACGCAGTATTTT. Protein product: CATSRVRDRGTDTQYF.

This clone was detected only once. J is TRBJ2-1 and V is TRBV30; 7 nucleotides agree with TRBD2. V shed 4 bases, J shed 8 bases, and the junction held 5 bases outside the gene matches. CDR1 is GTSNPN, CDR2 SVGIG, per germline (reference sequence). The CDR3 has 12 amino acids. CDR3 residues: CAWTEGRDEQFF. The DNA for the CDR3 is TGTGCCTGGACGGAGGGGAGGGATGAGCAGTTCTTC.

This clone was seen more than once but under ten times. CDR3 sequence: CSVSVYNEQFF. The CDR3 DNA reads as TGCAGCGTTTCAGTCTACAATGAGCAGTTCTTC. The chain combines TRBV29-1 with TRBJ2-1; D call uncertain. Germline assignment: CDR1 SQVTM and CDR2 ANQGSEA. The germline V and J ends were trimmed by 5 bases and 3 bases, with 5 bases remaining between them. The CDR3 has 11 amino acids.

The chain joins TRBV4-2 to TRBJ2-7, with 7 positions matching TRBD1. The CDR3 is 15 residues long. V lost 4 bases and J lost 1; bases outside the gene matches: 7. Germline CDR1 is LGHNA and CDR2 is YNFKEQ. The CDR3 is CASSLDRSSSYEQYF. The CDR3 DNA reads TGTGCCAGCAGCCTGGACAGGAGCTCATCCTACGAGCAGTACTTC.

This clone occurred a few times. The V and J genes are TRBV5-4 and TRBJ2-5; D might be TRBD1 or TRBD2, each matching 5 bases. In germline, CDR1 is SGHNT, CDR2 YYREEE (reference sequence). The CDR3 consists of 15 residues. Trimming cost V 4 bases and J 2 bases, with 15 bases left between them. CDR3 sequence reads: CASSQKDGAQETQYF. CDR3 nucleotide sequence: TGTGCCAGCAGCCAGAAGGACGGGGCGCAAGAGACCCAGTACTTC.

J is TRBJ1-4 and V is TRBV29-1; the D is unclear. V shed 4 bases and J shed 7 bases, with 7 bases lying between them. Looked up from germline, CDR1 is SQVTM and CDR2 is ANQGSEA. There are 11 residues in the CDR3. The DNA for the CDR3 is TGCAGCGTTGCTTACGGTGAAAAACTGTTTTTT. Its protein product is CSVAYGEKLFF.

This clone was detected once. The gene calls are TRBV4-3 and TRBJ1-1, with D unclear. V lost 0 bases to trimming and J lost 0 bases, with 11 bases between them. Germline loops: CDR1 LGHNA, CDR2 YSLEER. This CDR3 region has 16 residues. CDR3: CASSQDIKTVNTEAFF. The DNA for the CDR3 is TGCGCCAGCAGCCAAGATATCAAGACGGTGAACACTGAAGCTTTCTTT.

This clone showed up just a few times. The chain combines TRBV25-1 with TRBJ1-2; no clear D. Germline V lookup: CDR1 MGHDK, CDR2 SYGVNS. V was shortened by 7 bases and J by 1 base, with 4 bases between the two germline ends. The CDR3 is 11 residues long. The CDR3 sequence is CASMGNYGYTF. The CDR3 coding sequence is TGTGCCAGCATGGGTAACTATGGCTACACCTTC.

Comments on this clone: One end of the junction is discordant with germline, which a read error may explain. The V gene is TRBV2, the J gene TRBJ2-4; 8 nucleotides align to TRBD2. Germline V CDR1 and CDR2: SNHLY, FYNNEI. This CDR3 spans 15 amino acids. Here the CDR3 DNA reads TGTGCCAGCAGGGCAACCGGGACTAGAATAAACATTCAGTACTTT. Translation: CASRATGTRINIQYF.

This clone was counted only a few times. This sequence joins TRBV29-1 and TRBJ2-3; 13 bases are shared with TRBD2. The J segment lost 0 bases and the V segment lost 7 bases, leaving 1 base of the junction unmatched. Germline lookup yields CDR1 SQVTM and CDR2 ANQGSEA. The CDR3 is 14 residues long. This chain's CDR3 is CSGGLAGSTDTQYF. For the CDR3, the DNA is TGCAGCGGGGGACTAGCGGGGAGCACAGATACGCAGTATTTT.

This clone was seen a handful of times. The CDR3 protein is CASSLGRGNNSPLHF. The CDR3 coding sequence is TGCGCCAGCAGCTTGGGACGTGGGAATAATTCACCCCTCCACTTT. The chain carries TRBV5-1 and TRBJ1-6, with D unclear. The CDR3 covers 15 residues. Germline V gene sequence: CDR1 SGHRS, CDR2 YFSETQ. Deletions cut 0 bases from V and 5 bases from J, with 9 bases between.

This clone was detected a few times. The chain joins TRBV21-1 to TRBJ1-4. TRBV21-1 is tagged as a pseudogene. The CDR3 covers 14 residues. The DNA for the CDR3 is TGTGCCAGCAGCCCTACGGCCCCCTTCGAAAAACTGTTTTTT. Residues: CASSPTAPFEKLFF.

J is TRBJ1-4 and V is TRBV6-6; 7 bases match TRBD1. Germline V gene sequence: CDR1 MNHNY, CDR2 SVGAGI (reference sequence). Trimming removed 4 bases from V and 8 bases from J; junction bases left unmatched: 7. The CDR3 has 14 residues. The CDR3 protein is CASSFSGDSEKLFF. CDR3 coding DNA: TGTGCCAGCAGTTTTTCAGGGGACAGCGAAAAACTGTTTTTT.

This chain joins TRBV18 and TRBJ2-7; TRBD1 or TRBD2 may be the D gene (5 bases each). Germline CDR1 and CDR2: KGHSH and LQKENI. There are 14 residues in the CDR3. V lost 2 bases and J lost 5, with 13 bases in between. The CDR3 sequence: CASSPGAAGDEQYF. CDR3 sequence (DNA): TGTGCCAGCTCACCAGGGGCGGCCGGGGACGAGCAGTACTTC.